The sequence of this T cell receptor beta chain was determined in a study of CD8 T cells in ankylosing spondylitis. This clonotype was seen a few times. Its antigen is as yet unknown. Points from the study as a whole: Peripheral blood samples showed relatively rare disease-linked clones, and these clones were CD8+.

TCRdb reprocessed the 5' RACE reads via MiXCR and lists one record per CDR3 protein. The sample carries 310,000 or so distinct CDR3 sequences, 20% recorded once. The V end lost 2 bases, the J end lost 6 bases, and 11 bases lay between the germline ends. The germline gives CDR1 MDHEN, CDR2 SYDVKM. This CDR3 spans 14 amino acids. The chain joins TRBV28 to TRBJ2-4; D is unclear. The sequencing sample was made of blood, either unsorted or a sorted T cell fraction (not recorded which). The source of this sequence is a male donor with ankylosing spondylitis or in good health (not recorded which). CDR3 nucleotides: TGTGCCAGCAGTTTAGTAGGAGCTAGAAACATTCAGTACTTC. Translation gives CASSLVGARNIQYF.